What follows are 21 T cell receptor beta chains derived from one specimen sequenced in a study of blood T cell repertoires in COVID-19. The table came from immunoSEQ multiplex PCR; TCRdb's copy has only in-frame clones and leaves some out. The data contain tens of thousands of clones, roughly 92% of them singletons. The sequencing input was peripheral blood. The origin of the receptors is a man aged 45-60 years with active COVID-19.

This clone was picked up a small number of times. This CDR3 is CASTFTSWDRGLNQPQHF. The CDR3 DNA follows: TGTGCCAGCACCTTTACTTCCTGGGACAGGGGCCTTAATCAGCCCCAGCATTTT. The V call is TRBV28, the J call TRBJ1-5; 10 bases fit TRBD1. CDR3 size: 18 residues. Trimming cost V 7 bases and J 4 bases; bases outside gene matches: 16. In germline, CDR1 is MDHEN, CDR2 SYDVKM.

The chain has TRBV9 and TRBJ2-3; unclear D gene. The ends were cut back, 2 bases at V and 6 bases at J, with 10 bases in the middle. This CDR3 contains 13 residues. Germline V lookup: CDR1 SGDLS, CDR2 YYNGEE. CDR3 bases: TGTGCCAGCAGCGTCGTTGGCTCGGATACGCAGTATTTT. Translating gives CASSVVGSDTQYF.

The chain joins TRBV5-1 to TRBJ2-3, with 10 bases fitting TRBD1. CDR3 length: 15 residues. Germline V gene sequence: CDR1 SGHRS, CDR2 YFSETQ. V lost 3 bases to trimming and J lost 5 bases; unmatched junction nucleotides: 6. The CDR3 reads CASSWGTGAKDTQYF. DNA for the CDR3: TGCGCCAGCAGCTGGGGGACAGGGGCTAAAGATACGCAGTATTTT.

The chain uses TRBV4-1 and TRBJ2-5; 9 nucleotides agree with TRBD2. CDR1 and CDR2 from the germline V gene are MGHRA and YSYEKL. CDR3 size: 14 residues. The V gene end was trimmed by 1 base and the J gene end by 8 bases; junction bases not matched to a gene: 5. The CDR3 loop is CASSQGLAGQTQYF. The CDR3 bases are TGCGCCAGCAGCCAAGGGCTAGCGGGGCAAACCCAGTACTTC.

The chain uses TRBV28 and TRBJ2-4, with D possibly being TRBD2 (5 bases). The CDR3 extends over 14 amino acids. Germline V lookup: CDR1 MDHEN, CDR2 SYDVKM. V lost 8 bases, J lost 2 bases, and 13 bases lay in between. The CDR3 protein is CASLETGTKNIQYF. The CDR3 DNA follows: TGTGCCAGCTTAGAAACGGGGACCAAAAACATTCAGTACTTC.

This clone has only one observation. The chain has TRBV6-2 or TRBV6-3 and TRBJ2-7; TRBD1 agrees at 8 bases. This CDR3 has 14 amino acids. Trimming cost V 5 bases and J 5 bases; bases outside gene matches: 8. Germline V gene lookup returns CDR1 MNHEY and CDR2 SVGEGT. The CDR3 loop is CASSPAGGRDEQYF. CDR3 nucleotides: TGTGCCAGCAGTCCGGCAGGGGGCCGGGACGAGCAGTACTTC.

This rearrangement joins TRBV6-6 to TRBJ1-1, with D unclear. V lost 6 bases and J 1 base, leaving 12 bases between the germline ends. Germline CDR1 MNHNY, CDR2 SVGAGI (reference sequence). CDR3 length equals 14 residues. CDR3 coding DNA: TGTGCCAGCAGATCCCCCGACAAGAACACTGAAGCTTTCTTT. Translated, it gives CASRSPDKNTEAFF.

The chain is built from TRBV6-1 and TRBJ2-2; 10 nucleotides match TRBD1. CDR3 length: 17 amino acids. Trimming at V came to 3 bases and at J to 6 bases, leaving 10 bases not matched to a gene. Germline lookup yields CDR1 MNHNS and CDR2 SASEGT. This CDR3 is CASSDPGQGFSAGELFF. The CDR3 region has the DNA TGTGCCAGCAGTGACCCGGGACAGGGGTTTAGCGCCGGGGAGCTGTTTTTT.

This chain uses TRBV11-2 with TRBJ2-3, with D uncertain. Looked up from germline, CDR1 is SGHAT and CDR2 is FQNNGV. CDR3 length: 14 residues. Trimming removed 0 bases at V and 14 bases at J, with 18 bases between. CDR3 bases: TGTGCCAGCAGCTTAGATTCTAGTAGTCGAAGACTGTATTTT. Protein product: CASSLDSSSRRLYF. Filled out from reference TRBV11-2 and TRBJ2-3, the complete variable domain reads EAGVAQSPRYKIIEKRQSVAFWCNPISGHATLYWYQQILGQGPKLLIQFQNNGVVDDSQLPKDRFSAERLKGVDSTLKIQPAKLEDSAVYLCASSLDSSSRRLYFGPGTRLTVL.

The DNA of the CDR3 is TGTGCCACCAGTGATTTGCCGGGACAGGGGGCGAACACCGGGGAGCTGTTTTTT. Amino acids: CATSDLPGQGANTGELFF. V usage is TRBV24-1 and J usage is TRBJ2-2; 11 bases are a match to TRBD1. This CDR3 spans 18 amino acids. V trimming: 0 bases; J trimming: 0 bases; junction bases outside the gene matches: 2. The germline CDR1 and CDR2 sequences are KGHDR and SFDVKD.

The chain couples TRBV28 to TRBJ1-2, with 8 bases that match TRBD1. The J segment lost 7 bases and the V segment lost 6 bases, leaving 13 bases of the junction unmatched. The CDR3 is 15 residues long. Germline values: CDR1 MDHEN, CDR2 SYDVKM. The CDR3 DNA reads as TGTGCCAGCAGCCCCCGGGACAGGCGTCTACTTGGCTACACCTTC. This translates into CASSPRDRRLLGYTF.

CDR3 region: CSVRDRTLGRTNTEAFF. Written as DNA, the CDR3 is TGCAGCGTTCGGGACAGGACCCTTGGGAGGACGAACACTGAAGCTTTCTTT. The chain links TRBV29-1 to TRBJ1-1, with TRBD1 matching 8 bases. Germline V gene lookup returns CDR1 SQVTM and CDR2 ANQGSEA. The CDR3 extends over 17 amino acids. V was pared by 5 bases and J by 1 base, with 15 bases of the junction left unmatched.

This chain joins TRBV9 and TRBJ2-2; 9 positions agree with TRBD2. Germline CDR1 SGDLS, CDR2 YYNGEE. Trimming at V came to 7 bases and at J to 5 bases, leaving 18 bases not matched to a gene. This CDR3 spans 18 amino acids. CDR3 DNA sequence: TGTGCCAGCCGCCCGGCTGGGGGGCGGGAGGGGGGGACCGGGGAGCTGTTTTTT. Residues: CASRPAGGREGGTGELFF.

The chain has TRBV6-5 and TRBJ1-5; TRBD1 aligns across 9 bases. Germline CDR1 is MNHEY and CDR2 is SVGAGI. J lost 3 bases, V lost 8 bases, and 2 bases had no gene match. The CDR3 contains 13 residues. The CDR3 loop is CASGTGLNQPQHF. Here the CDR3 DNA reads TGTGCCAGCGGGACAGGGCTCAATCAGCCCCAGCATTTT.

The chain links TRBV30 to TRBJ2-7; D is perhaps TRBD2 (6 bases). Deletions cut 4 bases from V and 4 bases from J, with 23 bases between. This CDR3 is 16 amino acids long. Looked up from germline, CDR1 is GTSNPN and CDR2 is SVGIG (reference sequence). The DNA of the CDR3 is TGTGCCTGGAAACCCACCGGGACTTTGATGAGTTACGAGCAGTACTTC. Translated: CAWKPTGTLMSYEQYF.

The rearrangement joins TRBV4-2 to TRBJ2-7, with TRBD2 matching 7 bases. J lost 1 base, V lost 4 bases, and 13 bases had no gene match. Germline V CDR1 and CDR2: LGHNA, YNFKEQ. This CDR3 has 17 residues. The CDR3 loop reads CASSLGLGGSGSYEQYF. CDR3 in DNA: TGTGCCAGCAGCCTCGGACTGGGCGGGAGCGGTTCCTACGAGCAGTACTTC.

V and J are TRBV2 and TRBJ2-3, with 9 bases matching TRBD1. CDR3 length equals 14 residues. The J segment lost 6 bases and the V segment lost 8 bases, leaving 9 bases of the junction unmatched. Germline V gene lookup returns CDR1 SNHLY and CDR2 FYNNEI. CDR3 region: CASATDRGTDTQYF. In nucleotides, the CDR3 is TGTGCCAGCGCCACCGACAGGGGGACGGATACGCAGTATTTT.

This clone has a single count. This rearrangement joins TRBV15 to TRBJ1-4; TRBD1 aligns across 8 bases. CDR3 length: 15 amino acids. Trimming took 3 bases from V and 6 from J; bases not matched to a gene: 6. Per the germline V gene, CDR1 is LNHNV and CDR2 is YYDKDF (reference sequence). This CDR3 is CATSRETGVYEKLFF. Written as DNA, the CDR3 is TGTGCCACCAGCAGGGAGACAGGGGTATATGAAAAACTGTTTTTT.

This sequence joins TRBV30 and TRBJ2-3, with 9 bases matching TRBD2. Germline loops: CDR1 GTSNPN, CDR2 SVGIG (reference sequence). The CDR3 is 14 amino acids. J was trimmed by 0 bases and V by 4 bases; bases with no gene match: 2. The CDR3 spells CAWTSGDSTDTQYF. CDR3 nucleotide sequence: TGTGCCTGGACTAGCGGGGATAGCACAGATACGCAGTATTTT.

V usage is TRBV28 and J usage is TRBJ1-2; D ambiguous. V dropped 6 bases and J dropped 2 bases, with 10 bases sitting between them. Germline V gene lookup returns CDR1 MDHEN and CDR2 SYDVKM. This CDR3 is built from 13 residues. The CDR3 sequence is CASSLNGNYGYTF. Written as DNA, the CDR3 is TGTGCCAGCAGCCTTAACGGGAACTATGGCTACACCTTC.

The V call is TRBV5-5, the J call TRBJ1-5; D might be TRBD1 (5 bases). The CDR3 covers 15 residues. Trimming removed 1 base from V and 0 bases from J, with 8 bases in between. From germline, CDR1 is SGHKS and CDR2 YYEKEE (reference sequence). This CDR3 reads CASSLLTDSNQPQHF. As DNA, the CDR3 is TGTGCCAGCAGCTTGTTGACAGATAGCAATCAGCCCCAGCATTTT.